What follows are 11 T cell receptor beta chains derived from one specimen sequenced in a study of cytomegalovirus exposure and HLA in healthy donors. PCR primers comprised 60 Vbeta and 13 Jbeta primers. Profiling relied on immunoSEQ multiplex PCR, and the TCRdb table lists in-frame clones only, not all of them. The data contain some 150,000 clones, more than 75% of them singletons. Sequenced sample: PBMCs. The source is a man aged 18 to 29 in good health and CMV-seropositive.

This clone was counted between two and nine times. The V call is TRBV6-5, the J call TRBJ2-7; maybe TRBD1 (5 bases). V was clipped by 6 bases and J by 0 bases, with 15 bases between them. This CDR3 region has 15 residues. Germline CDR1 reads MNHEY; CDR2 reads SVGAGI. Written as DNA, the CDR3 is TGTGCCAGCAGCCTCCGGACACCCAGCTCCTACGAGCAGTACTTC. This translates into CASSLRTPSSYEQYF.

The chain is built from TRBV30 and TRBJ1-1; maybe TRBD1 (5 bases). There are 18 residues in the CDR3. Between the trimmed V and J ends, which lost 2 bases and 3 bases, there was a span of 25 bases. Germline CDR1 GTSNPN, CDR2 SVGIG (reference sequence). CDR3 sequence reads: CAWSLRLGLRRGDTEAFF. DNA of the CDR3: TGTGCCTGGAGTCTTCGTTTGGGACTACGGCGGGGGGACACTGAAGCTTTCTTT.

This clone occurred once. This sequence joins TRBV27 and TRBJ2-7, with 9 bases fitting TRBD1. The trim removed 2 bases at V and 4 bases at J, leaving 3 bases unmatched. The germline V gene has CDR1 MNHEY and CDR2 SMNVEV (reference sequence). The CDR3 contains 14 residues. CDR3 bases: TGTGCCAGCAGTTTAAGGACAGGGGATTACGAGCAGTACTTC. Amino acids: CASSLRTGDYEQYF.

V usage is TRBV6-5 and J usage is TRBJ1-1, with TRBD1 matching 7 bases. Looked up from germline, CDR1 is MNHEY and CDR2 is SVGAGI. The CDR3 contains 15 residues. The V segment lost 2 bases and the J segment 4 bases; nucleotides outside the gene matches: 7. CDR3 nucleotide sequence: TGTGCCAGCAGTTACGGGCAGGGGGTAGTCACTGAAGCTTTCTTT. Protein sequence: CASSYGQGVVTEAFF.

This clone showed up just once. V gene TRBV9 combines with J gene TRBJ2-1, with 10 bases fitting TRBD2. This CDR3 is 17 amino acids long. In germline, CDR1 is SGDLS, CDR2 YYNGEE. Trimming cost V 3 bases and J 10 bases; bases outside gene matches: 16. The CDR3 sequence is CASSGTTSGAPLNEQFF. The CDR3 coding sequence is TGTGCCAGCAGCGGAACCACTAGCGGGGCCCCTCTCAACGAGCAGTTCTTC.

CDR3 in amino acids: CASSPQGAGVSQHF. CDR3 nucleotides: TGTGCCAGCTCACCACAGGGGGCCGGGGTATCCCAGCATTTT. This chain links TRBV18 with TRBJ1-5; TRBD1 aligns across 7 bases. This CDR3 is 14 amino acids long. Germline V lookup: CDR1 KGHSH, CDR2 LQKENI. Trimming removed 1 base from V and 11 bases from J; junction bases left unmatched: 8.

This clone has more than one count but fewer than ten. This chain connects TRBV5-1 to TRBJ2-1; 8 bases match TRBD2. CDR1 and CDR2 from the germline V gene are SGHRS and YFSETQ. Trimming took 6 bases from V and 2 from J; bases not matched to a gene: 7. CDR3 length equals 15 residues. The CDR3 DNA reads TGCGCCAGCACCCCCGGGCGGGAGGCCTACAATGAGCAGTTCTTC. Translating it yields CASTPGREAYNEQFF.

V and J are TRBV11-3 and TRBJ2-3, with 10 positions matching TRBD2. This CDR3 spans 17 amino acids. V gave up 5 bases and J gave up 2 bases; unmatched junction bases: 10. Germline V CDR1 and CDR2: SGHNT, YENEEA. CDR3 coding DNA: TGTGCCAGCAGCAAATTAGCGGGGGGCGGCACCACAGATACGCAGTATTTT. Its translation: CASSKLAGGGTTDTQYF.

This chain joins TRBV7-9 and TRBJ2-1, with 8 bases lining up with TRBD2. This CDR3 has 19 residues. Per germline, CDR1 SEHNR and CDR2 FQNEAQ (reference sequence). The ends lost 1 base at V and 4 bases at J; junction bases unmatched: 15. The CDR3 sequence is CASSLGDSGSPPKYNEQFF. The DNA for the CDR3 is TGTGCCAGCAGCTTAGGCGACAGCGGGAGCCCTCCCAAATACAATGAGCAGTTCTTC.

This chain's CDR3 is CASSVLGGTDTQYF. The CDR3 region has the DNA TGTGCCAGCAGTGTACTCGGAGGGACAGATACGCAGTATTTT. This chain connects TRBV6-5 to TRBJ2-3; TRBD2 might be the D (6 bases). The V and J ends lost 5 bases and 3 bases respectively, with 12 bases between them. In germline, CDR1 is MNHEY, CDR2 SVGAGI. The CDR3 has 14 residues.

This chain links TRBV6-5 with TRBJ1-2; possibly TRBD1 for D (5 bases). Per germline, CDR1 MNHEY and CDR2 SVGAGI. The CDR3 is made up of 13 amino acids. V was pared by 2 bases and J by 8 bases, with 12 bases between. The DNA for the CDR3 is TGTGCCAGCAGTTACGGGCAGGGCTGGGGCTACACCTTC. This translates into CASSYGQGWGYTF.